This T cell receptor beta chain was documented in a study of blood T cells in healthy people across ages. Of note for this clonotype: The conserved phenylalanine or tryptophan normally closing the CDR3 is absent here, so this likely arose from a read error.

It was with a sample-barcoded 5' primer and a J-beta primer mix that a second PCR of about 6 to 12 cycles was run. TCRdb reanalysed the 5' RACE reads using MiXCR and keeps one entry per CDR3 protein. The table has about 560,000 distinct CDR3 sequences, about 28% seen once; the top ten hold approximately 3.7%. This CDR3 has 14 residues. Germline V gene lookup returns CDR1 SGHVS and CDR2 FQNEAQ. V lost 5 bases and J lost 6; bases outside the gene matches: 1. The sample was also reused in another study, on T cells of mothers and their children.

This sequence originates from a boy aged 2 to 10 in good health. V gene TRBV7-8 combines with J gene TRBJ2-1; 13 bases are a match to TRBD2. Sequencing was done on a sample of blood. The CDR3: CASSRTSGGNEQFL. The CDR3 DNA is TGTGCCAGCAGCCGGACTAGCGGGGGCAATGAGCAGTTCTTG.